The T cell receptor (beta chain) under discussion was sequenced for a study of blood T cells in healthy people across ages. This CDR3 contains 14 residues. The trim removed 6 bases at V and 6 bases at J, leaving 10 bases unmatched. Per germline, CDR1 MDHEN and CDR2 SYDVKM. PCR was performed a second time for 7 to 11 cycles using a sample-barcoded 5' primer and a J-beta primer mix. Each CDR3 protein is one row after TCRdb ran MiXCR on the 5' RACE reads. The repertoire consists of some 900,000 distinct CDR3 sequences, with around 28% occurring once and the leading ten covering around 15%. This rearrangement joins TRBV28 to TRBJ1-2, with 7 bases identical to TRBD1. The TCR comes from an elderly woman in good health. The specimen sequenced was blood. The CDR3 spells CASRAGTEFDGYTF. Here the CDR3 DNA reads TGTGCCAGCAGGGCCGGGACAGAATTCGATGGCTACACCTTC.